This T cell receptor (beta chain) was found in a study of regulatory T cells in long-lasting Graves disease. Overall study findings and caveats: Peripheral blood was the sole material, not thyroid tissue. It was in persistent disease that TRBV28, TRBJ1-2 and TRBJ2-5 were favored.

This clonotype was counted ten times or more. Antigen specificity is unknown. Time point defined: newly diagnosed GD, antithyroid drugs for less than 3 months. PBMC RNA served as the TCR library source. Arm-PCR with iRepertoire HTBI primers amplified the CDR3 regions for these TCR beta libraries. Via MiXCR, TCRdb re-called the multiplex PCR reads, giving one row per CDR3 protein. Here the sample spans about 440,000 distinct CDR3 sequences, 15% being singletons. CDR1 is MDHEN and CDR2 is SYDVKM in the germline V gene. Unmatched junction bases numbered 9, after V lost 6 bases and J lost 4 bases. This CDR3 comprises 15 residues. The sample was also linked to a second study, of T cells in Graves' hyperthyroidism and ophthalmopathy. That source reports: Patients with uncontrolled infections, other autoimmune diseases, pregnancy or lactation were excluded. An initial round of RT-PCR targeting the TCR CDR3 relied on the HTBI primer set.

The chain carries TRBV28 and TRBJ1-2; 9 positions match TRBD1. The clonotype comes from a woman between 25 and 40 years old with Graves disease. Sequencing used peripheral blood mononuclear cells (PBMCs), obtained at new diagnosis, from a patient treated with antithyroid drugs. CDR3 region: CASRTRQGEAYGYTF. CDR3 nucleotide sequence: TGTGCCAGCAGGACCCGACAGGGGGAGGCCTATGGCTACACCTTC.